What follows are 22 T cell receptor beta chains derived from one specimen sequenced in a study of shared clonotypes between healthy human individuals. Produced via immunoSEQ multiplex PCR; TCRdb's table is partial and in-frame only. In the table there are about 2.3 million clones, 85% to 95% of which are singletons. The sequencing input was naive CD4+ T cells from PBMCs. The subset: CD45RA+ positively selected. The receptor source for this set is a man younger than 35 in good health. Some clones in this sample may be carry-over from other donors' samples.

The chain couples TRBV7-2 to TRBJ2-7, with 11 bases that match TRBD1. Germline V gene lookup returns CDR1 SGHTA and CDR2 FQGNSA. V lost 1 base, J lost 4 bases, and 6 bases stayed unmatched. The CDR3 is 16 residues long. CDR3: CASSLGGQGAGYEQYF. The CDR3 DNA sequence: TGTGCCAGCAGCTTAGGTGGACAGGGGGCGGGATACGAGCAGTACTTC.

The CDR3, as DNA: TGTGCCAGCAGCTTACGGGACTTCCCCCCGGACGAGCAGTACTTC. Its translation is CASSLRDFPPDEQYF. V is TRBV9 and J is TRBJ2-7; tentatively, D is TRBD2 (6 bases). The CDR3 contains 15 residues. V was shortened by 4 bases and J by 5 bases, with 19 bases between the two germline ends. Germline V gene data show CDR1 as SGDLS and CDR2 as YYNGEE.

The chain couples TRBV7-9 to TRBJ1-2, with 8 bases fitting TRBD1. CDR3 length: 15 amino acids. The germline CDR1 and CDR2 sequences are SEHNR and FQNEAQ (reference sequence). The V gene end was trimmed by 5 bases and the J gene end by 4 bases; junction bases not matched to a gene: 9. CDR3: CASSRGQGITYGYTF. CDR3 nucleotides: TGTGCCAGCAGCCGCGGACAGGGAATTACCTATGGCTACACCTTC.

The J gene is TRBJ1-5, the V gene TRBV18; 10 positions agree with TRBD1. Per germline, CDR1 KGHSH and CDR2 LQKENI. This CDR3 is 16 amino acids long. Losses at the gene ends were 3 bases for V and 6 bases for J; bases not matched to a gene: 8. Here the CDR3 DNA reads TGTGCCAGCTCACCGGTGAGGACAGGGGGTCGTCAGCCCCAGCATTTT. Translation: CASSPVRTGGRQPQHF.

This clone showed up just once. The chain recombines TRBV5-1 with TRBJ2-5; the D is unclear. The V gene's germline CDR1 is SGHRS and CDR2 YFSETQ. This CDR3 comprises 15 residues. The V and J ends lost 5 bases and 0 bases respectively, with 14 bases between them. The CDR3 protein is CASSKTWGNQETQYF. CDR3 DNA: TGCGCCAGCAGTAAAACGTGGGGAAACCAAGAGACCCAGTACTTC.

Only a few counts were recorded for this clone. Since a much larger clone is just one base distant, this may be a read error. The V and J genes are TRBV5-1 and TRBJ2-5, with D hard to call. Germline V CDR1 and CDR2: SGHRS, YFSETQ. Trimming left V 0 bases short and J 6 bases short, with 3 bases between. The CDR3 runs 11 residues. CDR3 sequence reads: CASSLEQTQYF. The CDR3 DNA reads as TGCGCCAGCAGCTTGGAACAGACCCAGTACTTC.

A remark on this clone: At the DNA level, this CDR3 is encoded by other sequences in the same sample as well. The V and J genes are TRBV5-1 and TRBJ2-7; 8 positions match TRBD1. J lost 0 bases, V lost 5 bases, and 4 bases had no gene match. There are 14 residues in the CDR3. Germline values: CDR1 SGHRS, CDR2 YFSETQ. The CDR3 DNA reads as TGCGCCAGCAGTAGGACAGGGAGCTCCTACGAGCAGTACTTC. Protein product: CASSRTGSSYEQYF.

This clone was seen just once. The chain employs TRBV18 and TRBJ2-2; D unresolved. Trimming removed 1 base at V and 1 base at J, with 7 bases between. CDR1 and CDR2 (germline): KGHSH, LQKENI. This CDR3 has 15 amino acids. The DNA of the CDR3 is TGTGCCAGCTCACCACTCCCAGGGAACACCGGGGAGCTGTTTTTT. This translates into CASSPLPGNTGELFF.

This clone was detected only once. J is TRBJ1-3 and V is TRBV28; 8 bases match TRBD1. Germline assignment: CDR1 MDHEN and CDR2 SYDVKM. V dropped 4 bases and J dropped 5; count of bases not matched to a gene: 7. This CDR3 is built from 15 residues. CDR3 in amino acids: CASSSTDRARNTIYF. In DNA, the CDR3 is TGTGCCAGCAGTTCGACGGACAGGGCTCGAAACACCATATATTTT.

This clone was seen once. The chain carries TRBV15 and TRBJ1-1; 10 bases map to TRBD1. The germline gives CDR1 LNHNV, CDR2 YYDKDF (reference sequence). The CDR3 spans 17 residues. V gave up 2 bases and J gave up 2 bases; unmatched junction bases: 8. The CDR3 DNA follows: TGTGCCACCAGCAGACCGCCTCGGGACAGGGGAAACACTGAAGCTTTCTTT. This codes for CATSRPPRDRGNTEAFF.

This sequence joins TRBV7-6 and TRBJ2-7, with D possibly being TRBD1 or TRBD2 (5 bases each). Trimming pared 6 bases from V and 7 bases from J, leaving 16 bases between. CDR3 length: 13 residues. The germline V gene encodes CDR1 SGHVS and CDR2 FNYEAQ. CDR3 sequence reads: CASRQTQGGEQYF. The CDR3 region has the DNA TGTGCCAGCAGACAAACTCAGGGCGGGGAGCAGTACTTC.

V usage is TRBV5-4 and J usage is TRBJ1-5; D unclear. Trimming shortened V by 4 bases and J by 7 bases, and 12 bases separated the two germline ends. Germline CDR1 and CDR2: SGHNT and YYREEE (reference sequence). CDR3 length: 13 amino acids. This CDR3 is CASSRAPSQPQHF. The CDR3 DNA follows: TGTGCCAGCAGCCGGGCCCCATCCCAGCCCCAGCATTTT.

V is TRBV6-6 and J is TRBJ1-2, with D perhaps matching TRBD1 (6 bases). V lost 5 bases, J lost 5 bases, and 12 bases lay in between. The germline V gene encodes CDR1 MNHNY and CDR2 SVGAGI (reference sequence). The CDR3 covers 13 residues. The CDR3 DNA sequence: TGTGCCAGCAGTACAAGGACAGCGTATGGCTACACCTTC. It codes for CASSTRTAYGYTF.

The chain couples TRBV30 to TRBJ1-1; no clear D. CDR1 and CDR2 from the germline V gene are GTSNPN and SVGIG (reference sequence). The CDR3 spans 13 residues. Trimming stripped 3 bases from V and 1 base from J, with 9 bases between. DNA of the CDR3: TGTGCCTGGAGACCGTCAGGGAACACTGAAGCTTTCTTT. Encoded protein: CAWRPSGNTEAFF.

The J gene is TRBJ2-2, the V gene TRBV6-5; D may correspond to TRBD1 or TRBD2 (5 bases each). The CDR3 has 15 amino acids. The germline V gene has CDR1 MNHEY and CDR2 SVGAGI. Trimming left V 8 bases short and J 1 base short, with 14 bases between. Here the CDR3 DNA reads TGTGCCAGCGGGACGAACAACCGGAACACCGGGGAGCTGTTTTTT. It is translated as CASGTNNRNTGELFF.

The rearrangement links TRBV25-1 to TRBJ1-2; TRBD1 might be the D (6 bases). Germline V CDR1 and CDR2: MGHDK, SYGVNS. V was cut by 5 bases and J by 7 bases, with 17 bases left in between. The length of the CDR3 is 14 residues. The CDR3 DNA sequence: TGTGCCAGCAGTTTCTCAGCGACAGGCCGTGGCTACACCTTC. Translation: CASSFSATGRGYTF.

The chain recombines TRBV6-5 with TRBJ1-2; 9 bases align to TRBD1. CDR1 and CDR2 from the germline V gene are MNHEY and SVGAGI. This CDR3 is 13 amino acids long. With V trimmed by 6 bases and J by 5 bases, 4 bases remained unmatched. The CDR3 sequence: CASSWTGAYGYTF. CDR3 sequence (DNA): TGTGCCAGCAGCTGGACAGGGGCGTATGGCTACACCTTC.

This chain links TRBV30 with TRBJ2-7, with D unresolved. The CDR3 spans 14 residues. Germline V gene data show CDR1 as GTSNPN and CDR2 as SVGIG (reference sequence). V was trimmed by 3 bases and J by 4 bases, leaving 16 bases between them. CDR3 nucleotide sequence: TGTGCCTGGAGCCTTACCGGCCTTAATTACGAGCAGTACTTC. Translating gives CAWSLTGLNYEQYF.

This rearrangement joins TRBV28 to TRBJ1-4; TRBD1 agrees at 10 bases. The CDR3 consists of 16 residues. Germline assignment: CDR1 MDHEN and CDR2 SYDVKM. With V trimmed by 5 bases and J by 8 bases, 11 bases remained unmatched. This chain's CDR3 is CASSLPPGQGKEKLFF. The CDR3 bases are TGTGCCAGCAGTCTCCCTCCGGGACAGGGGAAAGAAAAACTGTTTTTT. The variable domain in full, with the rest retrieved from reference TRBV28 and TRBJ1-4, is DVKVTQSSRYLVKRTGEKVFLECVQDMDHENMFWYRQDPGLGLRLIYFSYDVKMKEKGDIPEGYSVSREKKERFSLILESASTNQTSMYLCASSLPPGQGKEKLFFGSGTQLSVL.

V gene TRBV19 combines with J gene TRBJ2-3; D is perhaps TRBD2 (6 bases). The CDR3 totals 14 residues. Germline-derived CDR1 and CDR2 are LNHDA and SQIVND (reference sequence). The V end was cut by 4 bases, the J end by 0 bases, with 8 bases between. CDR3 nucleotide sequence: TGTGCCAGTAGTAAGCGGGTTAGCACAGATACGCAGTATTTT. Residues: CASSKRVSTDTQYF. Looking up the rest from reference TRBV19 and TRBJ2-3 gives the full variable domain: DGGITQSPKYLFRKEGQNVTLSCEQNLNHDAMYWYRQDPGQGLRLIYYSQIVNDFQKGDIAEGYSVSREKKESFPLTVTSAQKNPTAFYLCASSKRVSTDTQYFGPGTRLTVL.

There are a few counts of this clone. The V call is TRBV11-2, the J call TRBJ2-4; 7 bases map to TRBD1. Germline V gene lookup returns CDR1 SGHAT and CDR2 FQNNGV. The length of the CDR3 is 11 residues. J gave up 14 bases and V 5 bases, and 6 bases lay outside the gene matches. The CDR3 nucleotides read TGTGCCAGCAGCGGTCGGACAGGAGAGTACTTC. Its translation is CASSGRTGEYF.

The chain employs TRBV6-1 and TRBJ1-2; D not resolved. The germline CDR1 and CDR2 sequences are MNHNS and SASEGT. V shed 4 bases and J shed 4 bases, with 10 bases lying between them. This CDR3 region has 13 residues. Written as DNA, the CDR3 is TGTGCCAGCAGTGTTGAGTGGGGCTATGGCTACACCTTC. Translating it yields CASSVEWGYGYTF.